The rows below give T cell receptor beta chains drawn from one sample of a study of blood T cell repertoires in COVID-19. Profiled with immunoSEQ multiplex PCR; TCRdb holds only in-frame clones, not every one. The repertoire holds about 120,000 clones, approximately 84% seen once, with roughly 7.1% in the top ten. Sequenced material: peripheral blood. These receptors were taken from a man between 65 and 80 years old with active or convalescent COVID-19. CDR3s include the opening cysteine and the closing phenylalanine or tryptophan. A D gene is named only where the DNA matches it firmly. Expanded clones are given a class, and other clones once, few, many or no size at all.

d_call	j_call	clone_size	v_call	cdr3_nt	cdr3_aa
NA	TRBJ2-3	NA	TRBV5-6	TGTGCCAGCAGCTTGGCCGCGTTCCCTGATACGCAGTATTTT	CASSLAAFPDTQYF
TRBD1	TRBJ2-1	few	TRBV7-2	TGTGCCAGCAGCTTAGCGCCAGGGGGCTTCAATGAGCAGTTCTTC	CASSLAPGGFNEQFF
TRBD1	TRBJ1-6	NA	TRBV10-3	TGTGCCATCAGTGAGGGGACAGATAATTCACCCCTCCACTTT	CAISEGTDNSPLHF
TRBD1	TRBJ2-1	NA	TRBV18	TGTGCCAGCTCACTCTTCGGACAGGGAAGCTCCTACAATGAGCAGTTCTTC	CASSLFGQGSSYNEQFF
TRBD2	TRBJ2-7	many	TRBV7-2	TGTGCCAGCAGCGTAACTAGCGGGAATTCGTACGAGCAGTACTTC	CASSVTSGNSYEQYF
NA	TRBJ1-2	NA	TRBV19	TGTGCCAGTACATATAGGGGGGGACTCTATGGCTACACCTTC	CASTYRGGLYGYTF
TRBD1	TRBJ2-1	NA	TRBV27	TGTGCCAGCAGTGCTCTAGGGGGCGGCTACAATGAGCAGTTCTTC	CASSALGGGYNEQFF
TRBD2	TRBJ2-3	NA	TRBV5-6	TGTGCCAGCACCTCGGGGGAGCGGGAGGGCTGGACAGATACGCAGTATTTT	CASTSGEREGWTDTQYF
TRBD1	TRBJ2-1	NA	TRBV2	TGTGCCAGCAGTGATCAGGGGGATGAGCAGTTCTTC	CASSDQGDEQFF
NA	TRBJ2-2	NA	TRBV21-1	TGTGCCAGCACCGGGAAGCAGGAGACCTCCACCGGGGAGCTGTTTTTT	CASTGKQETSTGELFF
TRBD2	TRBJ2-7	NA	TRBV28	TGTGCCAGCAGTTTGGAGGGAGGGTCCTACGAGCAGTACTTC	CASSLEGGSYEQYF
NA	TRBJ1-2	NA	TRBV6-6	TGTGCCAGCAGTACAGACGTCTATGGCTACACCTTC	CASSTDVYGYTF
NA	TRBJ2-1	NA	TRBV9	TGTGCCAGCAGTTTACATGGCAATGAGCAGTTCTTC	CASSLHGNEQFF
TRBD1	TRBJ1-1	NA	TRBV18	TGTGCCAGCTCACCAGCGACAGGGGCCTTGAACACTGAAGCTTTCTTT	CASSPATGALNTEAFF
NA	TRBJ1-1	NA	TRBV5-1	TGCGCCAGCAGCGTGAGGAGGAACACTGAAGCTTTCTTT	CASSVRRNTEAFF
TRBD1	TRBJ1-1	NA	TRBV10-3	TGTGCCATCAGTCTCGGGACAGCCAGGGGCCTCACTGAAGCTTTCTTT	CAISLGTARGLTEAFF
TRBD1	TRBJ1-6	NA	TRBV30	TGTGCCTGGAGGGGGGACAGGAGCTCCTATAATTCACCCCTCCACTTT	CAWRGDRSSYNSPLHF
NA	TRBJ2-2	once	TRBV6-1	TGTGCCAGCAGTGAGAGCATGCGGGGATCGGGCGGGGAGCTGTTTTTT	CASSESMRGSGGELFF
TRBD1	TRBJ2-1	NA	TRBV7-2	TGTGCCAGCAACCGACCCGGGACAGCACTTCACAATGAGCAGTTCTTC	CASNRPGTALHNEQFF
NA	TRBJ1-5	NA	TRBV5-4	TGTGCCAGCAGCTTGGGGGAGGGGCCCCAGCATTTT	CASSLGEGPQHF
TRBD1	TRBJ1-2	NA	TRBV6-5	TGTGCCAGCAGTTCCGACACAGGGGGCCATGGCTACACCTTC	CASSSDTGGHGYTF
NA	TRBJ1-1	NA	TRBV11-2	TGTGCCAGCAGCTTAAGTGGGGGCTCCGTAGGCACTGAAGCTTTCTTT	CASSLSGGSVGTEAFF
TRBD1	TRBJ1-3	NA	TRBV12-3/TRBV12-4	TGTGCCAGCAGTTTAAACAGGGGTAACACCATATATTTT	CASSLNRGNTIYF
TRBD1	TRBJ1-2	few	TRBV23-1	TGCGCCAGCAGTCCTAACACAGGGGGCTCGCACTATGGCTACACCTTC	CASSPNTGGSHYGYTF
TRBD1	TRBJ1-2	NA	TRBV23-1	TGCGCCAGCAGTCAGAACCCGACAGGGGGCTATGGCTACACCTTC	CASSQNPTGGYGYTF
TRBD2	TRBJ2-1	NA	TRBV2	TGTGCCATACTAGCGGGAGGATACAATGAGCAGTTCTTC	CAILAGGYNEQFF
NA	TRBJ2-7	NA	TRBV10-2	TGCGCCAGCAGTGAGTTTCCCAACTACGAGCAGTACTTC	CASSEFPNYEQYF
TRBD2	TRBJ2-3	NA	TRBV10-2	TGCGCCAGCTGCAAAAGTGGGACTAGCGGGTGGCTGGATACGCAGTATTTT	CASCKSGTSGWLDTQYF
TRBD1	TRBJ1-5	NA	TRBV16	TGTGCCAGCAGCCCGTACGGACAGGGCCAGCCCCAGCATTTT	CASSPYGQGQPQHF
TRBD2	TRBJ2-1	NA	TRBV6-2/TRBV6-3	TGTGCCAGCAGTTACGGGACTAGCCTAAGGGGAGAGCAGTTCTTC	CASSYGTSLRGEQFF
NA	TRBJ1-6	few	TRBV6-5	TGTGCCAGCTGGTGGCGTGCGGGGTCTAATTCACCCCTCCACTTT	CASWWRAGSNSPLHF
TRBD1	TRBJ1-2	NA	TRBV4-1	TGCGCCAGCAGCCAGGACAGGGACTATGGCTACACCTTC	CASSQDRDYGYTF
TRBD2	TRBJ2-1	NA	TRBV5-1	TGCGCCAGCAGCTTGGAGGGGTCGGGGGGAGACAATGAGCAGTTCTTC	CASSLEGSGGDNEQFF
TRBD2	TRBJ2-7	NA	TRBV2	TGTGCCAGCAAGACTAGCGGGAGTGGTTACGAGCAGTACTTC	CASKTSGSGYEQYF
TRBD2	TRBJ2-3	NA	TRBV18	TGTGCCAGCTCACCAAGCCTAGCGGGGACAAGCACAGATACGCAGTATTTT	CASSPSLAGTSTDTQYF
NA	TRBJ1-2	NA	TRBV21-1	TGTGCCAGCAGCACATGGAGGGACTATGGCTACACCTTC	CASSTWRDYGYTF
TRBD1	TRBJ1-5	NA	TRBV25-1	TGTGCCAGCAGTGATTCCGGGACAGACGATTTTAATCAGCCCCAGCATTTT	CASSDSGTDDFNQPQHF
NA	TRBJ2-3	NA	TRBV9	TGTGCCAGCAGCGTGAGAGTAGACACAGATACGCAGTATTTT	CASSVRVDTDTQYF
NA	TRBJ2-3	NA	TRBV7-2	TGTGCCAGCAGCTTAGCAGGGGAGGCGGATACGCAGTATTTT	CASSLAGEADTQYF
NA	TRBJ2-2	NA	TRBV6-4	TGTGCCAGCAGGAAATCGGGGGGCGCGACCGGGGAGCTGTTTTTT	CASRKSGGATGELFF
NA	TRBJ1-2	NA	TRBV5-1	TGCGCCAGCAGCTTAACCAACAGGGCAAACTATGGCTACACCTTC	CASSLTNRANYGYTF
NA	TRBJ1-5	NA	TRBV21-1	TGTGCCAGCAAGGGAGGGGACAGGGGGCCCTATAGCAATCAGCCCCAGCATTTT	CASKGGDRGPYSNQPQHF
NA	TRBJ1-5	NA	TRBV6-1	TGTGCCAGCAGTGAAAGTTCAGGGGCCGGTCAGCCCCAGCATTTT	CASSESSGAGQPQHF
NA	TRBJ1-2	NA	TRBV4-1	TGCGCCAGCAGCCACGGCTATGGCTACACCTTC	CASSHGYGYTF
NA	TRBJ2-5	NA	TRBV4-3	TGCGCCAGCAGCCAAGGCAGGTGGGAGACCCAGTACTTC	CASSQGRWETQYF
NA	TRBJ2-6	NA	TRBV11-3	TGTGCCAGCAGCTTAGACAGCTCTGGGGCCAACGTCCTGACTTTC	CASSLDSSGANVLTF
NA	TRBJ2-7	NA	TRBV6-6	TGTGCCAGCAGTTACTACAGGGCCTACGAGCAGTACTTC	CASSYYRAYEQYF
TRBD1	TRBJ1-6	NA	TRBV7-3	TGTGCCAGCAGCTTAACGACAGGGGGTAACCTCCACTTT	CASSLTTGGNLHF
NA	TRBJ1-6	NA	TRBV6-1	TGTGCCAGCAGTGAAGTTGGCGGGAGCTCCTATAATTCACCCCTCCACTTT	CASSEVGGSSYNSPLHF
NA	TRBJ2-1	NA	TRBV24-1	TGTGCCACCAGTGAGGGGTCAGGGAACTACAATGAGCAGTTCTTC	CATSEGSGNYNEQFF
NA	TRBJ2-7	few	TRBV18	TGTGCCAGCTCACCGAGGAGGGGCTACGAGCAGTACTTC	CASSPRRGYEQYF
NA	TRBJ2-2	NA	TRBV7-6	TGTGCCAGCAGCTTAGATCCGGGTACGAACACCGGGGAGCTGTTTTTT	CASSLDPGTNTGELFF
NA	TRBJ2-1	NA	TRBV7-3	TGTGCCAGCAGCGTTGGGCAGAACAATGAGCAGTTCTTC	CASSVGQNNEQFF
NA	TRBJ2-3	NA	TRBV12-3/TRBV12-4	TGTGCCAGCAGGGGGGCTAGCACAGATACGCAGTATTTT	CASRGASTDTQYF
TRBD1	TRBJ2-6	NA	TRBV28	TGTGCCAGCAGGGGGGACAGGGGACTCTCACTCCGCTCTGGGGCCAACGTCCTGACTTTC	CASRGDRGLSLRSGANVLTF
TRBD1	TRBJ1-5	NA	TRBV7-2	TGTGCCAGCAGCTTCAAAGTGGACAGGGGTCAGCCCCAGCATTTT	CASSFKVDRGQPQHF
TRBD2	TRBJ2-7	NA	TRBV4-1	TGCGCCAGCAGCCCCACGGGACTAGCGGGAGCCTACGAGCAGTACTTC	CASSPTGLAGAYEQYF
TRBD1	TRBJ1-1	NA	TRBV7-8	TGTGCCAGCAGACGGACAGGCGTAAACACTGAAGCTTTCTTT	CASRRTGVNTEAFF
TRBD1	TRBJ2-7	few	TRBV5-4	TGTGCCAGCAGCTCCCGACAGGGTTACGAGCAGTACTTC	CASSSRQGYEQYF